This T cell receptor beta chain was recorded in a study of shared clonotypes between healthy human individuals. Study overall: Plates per donor: three CD4 naive, three CD4 memory, two CD8 naive, one CD8 memory.

In the original processing: Filtering was not the same, since immunoSEQ gave junction-only sequences without quality scores. The data were produced by immunoSEQ multiplex PCR, yet TCRdb's version contains in-frame clones alone and is incomplete. That table furnishes V, J and clone size, whereas the DNA furnished D and trimming. The table has some 1,400,000 clones, about 96% seen once; the top ten hold approximately 1.1%. The CDR3 is made up of 17 amino acids. The germline gives CDR1 KGHSH, CDR2 LQKENI. Losses at the gene ends were 0 bases for V and 1 base for J; bases not matched to a gene: 6. This clone has only one observation.

The V call is TRBV18, the J call TRBJ2-3; TRBD1 agrees at 8 bases. This clonotype was sampled from a young man in good health. The sample consisted of naive CD4+ T cells sorted from blood. The subset denotes: CD45RA+ positively selected. This CDR3 is CASSPPGSRGRTDTQYF. In DNA form, the CDR3 reads TGTGCCAGCTCACCACCCGGGTCCAGGGGGCGCACAGATACGCAGTATTTT.